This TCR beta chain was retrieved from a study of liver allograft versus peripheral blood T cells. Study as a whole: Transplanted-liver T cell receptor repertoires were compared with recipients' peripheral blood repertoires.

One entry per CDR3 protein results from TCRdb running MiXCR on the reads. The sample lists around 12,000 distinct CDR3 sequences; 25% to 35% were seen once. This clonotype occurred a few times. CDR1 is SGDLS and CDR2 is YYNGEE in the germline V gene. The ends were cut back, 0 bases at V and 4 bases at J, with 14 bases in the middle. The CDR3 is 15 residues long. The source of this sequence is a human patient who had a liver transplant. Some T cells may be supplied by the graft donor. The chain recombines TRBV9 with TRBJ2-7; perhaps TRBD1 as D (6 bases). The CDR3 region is CASSVEGRGGYEQYF. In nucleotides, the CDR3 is TGTGCCAGCAGCGTAGAAGGCAGGGGTGGATACGAGCAGTACTTC.